The present TCR beta chain was sequenced within a study of shared clonotypes between healthy human individuals. Whole-study findings and limits: A handful of donors had around 5% of their naive CD4 clonotypes in common.

Profiled with immunoSEQ multiplex PCR; TCRdb holds only in-frame clones, not every one. The table records around 2,000,000 clones, roughly 94% of them present only once. Germline lookup yields CDR1 LGHNT and CDR2 FRNRAP. With 6 bases clipped from V and 8 bases from J, the junction kept 7 bases outside the gene matches. The CDR3 is 14 residues long. Naive CD8 isolation took CD45RO-negative cells positively selected for CCR7 and excluded terminally differentiated effector memory CD45RA+ cells. Notes on this clone: Antigen: not known.

This sequence originates from a man younger than 30 in good health. Sequencing was carried out using naive CD8+ T cells sorted from blood. The chain uses TRBV12-5 and TRBJ2-1; TRBD1 agrees at 10 bases. The CDR3 sequence is CASGPGQGIDEQFF. As DNA, the CDR3 is TGTGCTAGTGGGCCGGGACAGGGGATCGATGAGCAGTTCTTC.